These T cell receptor beta chains were read from a single sample in a study of blood T cell repertoires in COVID-19. Clones were read by immunoSEQ multiplex PCR, and TCRdb kept only the in-frame ones, dropping some. The repertoire includes roughly 59,000 clones, around 80% of them detected once, and roughly 12% sits in the top ten. Source material: peripheral blood. The receptor set was obtained from a man aged 80 or over with acute or convalescent COVID-19. Each CDR3 is given with its conserved first and last residue. D genes are given only for firm matches. Clone size appears in some rows only: once, few, many, or a class for an expanded clone.

d_gene | j_gene | v_gene | abundance | CDR3aa | CDR3nt
- | TRBJ1-1 | TRBV15 | - | CATSRDRAMNTEAFF | TGTGCCACCAGCAGAGACCGAGCCATGAACACTGAAGCTTTCTTT
- | TRBJ2-5 | TRBV6-5 | - | CASSYSGQNQETQYF | TGTGCCAGCAGTTACAGTGGACAGAACCAAGAGACCCAGTACTTC
- | TRBJ1-2 | TRBV19 | - | CASQRGGDYGYTF | TGTGCCAGCCAGAGGGGGGGGGACTATGGCTACACCTTC
TRBD2 | TRBJ2-1 | TRBV7-9 | - | CASSYSGRVGSVDEQFF | TGTGCCAGCAGCTATAGCGGGAGGGTTGGATCTGTGGATGAGCAGTTCTTC
TRBD1 | TRBJ2-1 | TRBV18 | - | CASSPQGGQGNEQFF | TGTGCCAGCTCACCACAGGGGGGACAGGGGAATGAGCAGTTCTTC
- | TRBJ1-5 | TRBV27 | - | CASSLYRYSNQPQHF | TGTGCCAGCAGTTTATATCGGTACAGCAATCAGCCCCAGCATTTT
- | TRBJ2-2 | TRBV29-1 | - | CSVGQRATGELFF | TGCAGCGTTGGCCAGCGGGCCACCGGGGAGCTGTTTTTT
- | TRBJ1-1 | TRBV19 | - | CASSPRGDTEAFF | TGTGCCAGTAGCCCCCGGGGGGACACTGAAGCTTTCTTT
TRBD2 | TRBJ2-2 | TRBV27 | - | CASSPSGGMANTGELFF | TGTGCCAGCAGTCCTAGCGGGGGGATGGCGAACACCGGGGAGCTGTTTTTT
- | TRBJ2-2 | TRBV6-6 | - | CASSYSWEQAAGELFF | TGTGCCAGCAGTTACTCGTGGGAGCAGGCGGCCGGGGAGCTGTTTTTT
- | TRBJ1-2 | TRBV19 | - | CASSWSPRSQANYGYTF | TGTGCCAGTAGTTGGAGCCCCCGATCTCAAGCTAACTATGGCTACACCTTC
TRBD2 | TRBJ2-5 | TRBV2 | - | CASSGGFSAGGRETQYF | TGTGCCAGCAGTGGGGGGTTTTCTGCGGGAGGTCGGGAGACCCAGTACTTC
- | TRBJ1-1 | TRBV5-1 | - | CASSPGDAQNTEAFF | TGCGCCAGCAGCCCGGGTGACGCACAGAACACTGAAGCTTTCTTT
- | TRBJ1-2 | TRBV9 | once | CASRGHNYGYTF | TGTGCCAGCAGGGGACATAACTATGGCTACACCTTC
- | TRBJ1-2 | TRBV11-3 | - | CASSTGLNYGYTF | TGTGCCAGCAGCACGGGACTAAACTATGGCTACACCTTC
- | TRBJ2-2 | TRBV18 | - | CASSQLQGTGELFF | TGTGCCAGCTCACAACTACAGGGCACCGGGGAGCTGTTTTTT
TRBD2 | TRBJ2-1 | TRBV2 | - | CASSGFSGGPGNEQFF | TGTGCCAGCAGTGGATTTAGCGGGGGGCCGGGGAATGAGCAGTTCTTC